These 27 T cell receptor beta chains were sequenced from one sample in a study of cytomegalovirus exposure and HLA in healthy donors. The PCR had 60 Vbeta and 13 Jbeta primers. The repertoire was sequenced with immunoSEQ multiplex PCR; TCRdb's copy has only in-frame clones and lacks some. The table includes over 55,000 clones, around 82% detected once. The sequenced material came from PBMCs. Every receptor here comes from a male donor in good health and CMV-seronegative.

The chain carries TRBV4-1 and TRBJ2-7; 9 positions agree with TRBD1. The CDR3 sequence is 15 residues long. V lost 1 base, J lost 3 bases, and 4 bases stayed unmatched. Germline V CDR1 and CDR2: MGHRA, YSYEKL. CDR3 DNA sequence: TGCGCCAGCAGCCAAGCAGGGGGACAGGGCTACGAGCAGTACTTC. Translating it yields CASSQAGGQGYEQYF.

This sequence joins TRBV6-1 and TRBJ2-2, with TRBD1 matching over 9 bases. There are 15 residues in the CDR3. Germline assignment: CDR1 MNHNS and CDR2 SASEGT. With V trimmed by 7 bases and J by 6 bases, 9 bases remained unmatched. The CDR3 is CASNLNRGRAGELFF. CDR3 in DNA: TGTGCCAGCAACCTAAACAGGGGGCGCGCCGGGGAGCTGTTTTTT.

This clone was counted a few times. V and J are TRBV10-3 and TRBJ1-2; no reliable D call. This CDR3 region has 11 residues. Per the germline V gene, CDR1 is ENHRY and CDR2 is SYGVKD. V gave up 10 bases and J gave up 8 bases, with 14 bases separating them. The CDR3 DNA follows: TGTGCCACCGCGCTTGCGGGGGGCTACACCTTC. Translating it yields CATALAGGYTF.

The genes are TRBV11-2 and TRBJ2-3; the D gene is possibly TRBD2 (6 bases). The CDR3 is 15 amino acids. CDR1 SGHAT and CDR2 FQNNGV come from the germline V gene. The germline V and J ends were trimmed by 4 bases and 2 bases, with 13 bases remaining between them. The CDR3 here is CASSSRGSVTDTQYF. The CDR3 DNA reads TGTGCCAGCAGCTCACGGGGGAGTGTCACAGATACGCAGTATTTT.

The chain is built from TRBV10-3 and TRBJ2-3, with 10 nucleotides matching TRBD1. After removal of 6 bases from V and 5 bases from J, the junction contained 5 bases not matched to a gene. The CDR3 has 14 amino acids. CDR1 is ENHRY and CDR2 is SYGVKD in the germline V gene. The CDR3 sequence: CAISRDRGGDTQYF. CDR3 coding DNA: TGTGCCATCAGCCGGGACAGGGGAGGAGATACGCAGTATTTT.

As for this clone: A read error may account for a junction end that differs from germline. The chain couples TRBV7-7 to TRBJ1-1; 12 bases map to TRBD1. Germline CDR1 reads SSHAT; CDR2 reads FNYEAQ (reference sequence). There are 15 residues in the CDR3. The CDR3 protein is CASSLRGDRGLQAFF. CDR3 coding DNA: TGTGCTAGCAGCTTAAGGGGGGACAGGGGGCTGCAGGCTTTCTTT.

The rearrangement joins TRBV4-1 to TRBJ1-5; 7 nucleotides agree with TRBD1. Looked up from germline, CDR1 is MGHRA and CDR2 is YSYEKL. Trimming cost V 2 bases and J 3 bases; bases outside gene matches: 7. The CDR3 extends over 16 amino acids. In nucleotides, the CDR3 is TGCGCCAGCAGCCAACCCGGGACAGAGACCAATCAGCCCCAGCATTTT. It is translated as CASSQPGTETNQPQHF.

This clone appeared once. V and J are TRBV11-3 and TRBJ2-3; TRBD2 matches at 13 bases. The V segment lost 1 base and the J segment 11 bases; nucleotides outside the gene matches: 9. CDR3 length: 16 residues. In germline, CDR1 is SGHNT, CDR2 YENEEA. The CDR3 region is CASSLGVTSGGPLQYF. The CDR3 nucleotides read TGTGCCAGCAGCTTAGGGGTGACTAGCGGGGGGCCATTGCAGTATTTT. Full variable domain (remainder filled in from reference TRBV11-3 and TRBJ2-3): EAGVVQSPRYKIIEKKQPVAFWCNPISGHNTLYWYLQNLGQGPELLIRYENEEAVDDSQLPKDRFSAERLKGVDSTLKIQPAELGDSAVYLCASSLGVTSGGPLQYFGPGTRLTVL.

This clone appeared a single time. The chain couples TRBV2 to TRBJ1-3; D not certain. V lost 4 bases, J lost 2 bases, and 6 bases lay in between. Germline assignment: CDR1 SNHLY and CDR2 FYNNEI. The CDR3 consists of 13 residues. This CDR3 reads CASSVRTGNTIYF. The CDR3 region has the DNA TGTGCCAGCAGTGTGAGGACTGGAAACACCATATATTTT.

The chain couples TRBV2 to TRBJ1-1, with 8 bases aligning to TRBD1. V dropped 4 bases and J dropped 3; count of bases not matched to a gene: 1. Germline CDR1 SNHLY, CDR2 FYNNEI. The CDR3 contains 13 residues. CDR3 sequence reads: CASSGQGHTEAFF. In DNA form, the CDR3 reads TGTGCCAGCAGTGGACAGGGGCACACTGAAGCTTTCTTT.

V usage is TRBV29-1 and J usage is TRBJ1-1; possibly TRBD1 for D (5 bases). Per germline, CDR1 SQVTM and CDR2 ANQGSEA. The CDR3 spans 15 residues. Trimming shortened V by 5 bases and J by 0 bases, and 16 bases separated the two germline ends. CDR3 protein: CSVLGGRPVNTEAFF. The CDR3 DNA reads TGCAGCGTTTTGGGGGGACGACCGGTGAACACTGAAGCTTTCTTT.

In its sample, this clone was seen a few times. This chain joins TRBV7-2 and TRBJ1-2; D might be TRBD1 (5 bases). The germline V gene encodes CDR1 SGHTA and CDR2 FQGNSA. Between the trimmed V and J ends, which lost 2 bases and 10 bases, there was a span of 11 bases. This CDR3 contains 12 residues. The CDR3 nucleotides read TGTGCCAGCAGCTTATCAGGGTTAGACTACACCTTC. Translating gives CASSLSGLDYTF.

The rearrangement uses TRBV18 and TRBJ2-2; 7 nucleotides line up with TRBD1. This CDR3 spans 15 amino acids. With V trimmed by 3 bases and J by 3 bases, 4 bases remained unmatched. Per germline, CDR1 KGHSH and CDR2 LQKENI. The CDR3 protein is CASSPATGDTGELFF. In DNA, the CDR3 is TGTGCCAGCTCACCGGCTACAGGGGACACCGGGGAGCTGTTTTTT.

The gene calls are TRBV6-1 and TRBJ1-3, with D maybe TRBD1 (5 bases). The CDR3 spans 15 residues. Per the germline V gene, CDR1 is MNHNS and CDR2 is SASEGT. The V end lost 3 bases, the J end lost 2 bases, and 11 bases lay between the germline ends. The CDR3: CASSERGRTGNTIYF. For the CDR3, the DNA is TGTGCCAGCAGTGAGCGGGGACGGACTGGAAACACCATATATTTT.

This rearrangement joins TRBV19 to TRBJ2-5, with TRBD1 matching 10 bases. Near its end, the DNA agrees better with TRBJ2-7, so the J call may be wrong. Germline assignment: CDR1 LNHDA and CDR2 SQIVND (reference sequence). The CDR3 runs to 13 residues. CDR3 nucleotides: TGTGCCAGTAGTCGACAGGGGGCGTACGAGCAGTACTTC. Protein sequence: CASSRQGAYEQYF.

J is TRBJ1-5 and V is TRBV14, with TRBD1 as a possible D gene (5 bases). This CDR3 is built from 15 residues. CDR1 SGHDN and CDR2 FVKESK come from the germline V gene. The CDR3 nucleotides are TGTGAGGTCGTAACAGGTGACCGGCTCGATCAGCCCCAGCATTTT. Its translation is CEVVTGDRLDQPQHF.

Here the CDR3 reads CASSLGDWTTDPQYF. CDR3 nucleotide sequence: TGTGCCAGCAGCTTAGGGGATTGGACCACGGATCCGCAGTATTTT. The gene calls are TRBV5-5 and TRBJ2-3; D perhaps matches TRBD1 (5 bases). The CDR3 contains 15 residues. Germline CDR1 and CDR2: SGHKS and YYEKEE (reference sequence). Trimming took 2 bases from V and 10 from J, leaving 20 bases between them.

This clone was recorded once. The chain carries TRBV7-6 and TRBJ2-1; 11 bases match TRBD1. The J segment lost 6 bases and the V segment lost 10 bases, leaving 5 bases of the junction unmatched. CDR1 SGHVS and CDR2 FNYEAQ come from the germline V gene. CDR3 size: 13 residues. This CDR3 is CATGGTGGNEQFF. The DNA of the CDR3 is TGTGCCACGGGCGGGACAGGGGGCAATGAGCAGTTCTTC.

V gene TRBV7-3 combines with J gene TRBJ1-5; no firm D call. The CDR3 is 16 residues long. V lost 5 bases and J 1 base, leaving 15 bases between the germline ends. CDR1 SGHTA and CDR2 FQGTGA come from the germline V gene. As DNA, the CDR3 is TGTGCCAGCAGCCCCGCCCCGGTACGGAGCAATCAGCCCCAGCATTTT. Protein sequence: CASSPAPVRSNQPQHF.

The gene calls are TRBV27 and TRBJ1-2; 9 bases fit TRBD1. V was clipped by 4 bases and J by 4 bases; unmatched bases: 1. CDR3 length: 13 amino acids. Germline V gene lookup returns CDR1 MNHEY and CDR2 SMNVEV (reference sequence). The CDR3 nucleotides read TGTGCCAGCAGTTCGACAGGGGGCTATGGCTACACCTTC. Protein sequence: CASSSTGGYGYTF.

This clone was detected a few times. The chain is built from TRBV5-1 and TRBJ2-3; 8 bases are a match to TRBD1. The length of the CDR3 is 16 residues. The V gene's germline CDR1 is SGHRS and CDR2 YFSETQ. Trimming cost V 3 bases and J 0 bases; bases outside gene matches: 6. The CDR3 DNA reads as TGCGCCAGCAGCTCGGGACAGGACTTTAGCACAGATACGCAGTATTTT. Its protein is CASSSGQDFSTDTQYF.

The chain combines TRBV4-3 with TRBJ2-2, with 7 bases that match TRBD2. The J segment lost 5 bases and the V segment lost 1 base, leaving 7 bases of the junction unmatched. This CDR3 is 16 amino acids long. Germline CDR1 reads LGHNA; CDR2 reads YSLEER. The CDR3 sequence is CASSQAHSGGTGELFF. The DNA of the CDR3 is TGCGCCAGCAGCCAAGCGCACTCGGGGGGAACCGGGGAGCTGTTTTTT.

This clone was seen a few times. The genes are TRBV7-2 and TRBJ1-4; D may be TRBD1 (6 bases). The CDR3 totals 16 residues. The germline V and J ends were trimmed by 3 bases and 6 bases, with 17 bases remaining between them. The germline gives CDR1 SGHTA, CDR2 FQGNSA. The CDR3 sequence is CASSLGYRAEHEKLFF. In DNA form, the CDR3 reads TGTGCCAGCAGCTTGGGCTACAGGGCGGAACATGAAAAACTGTTTTTT.

The gene calls are TRBV4-3 and TRBJ1-4, with D possibly matching TRBD1 (6 bases). The germline V gene encodes CDR1 LGHNA and CDR2 YSLEER. The CDR3 loop spans 15 amino acids. Trimming took off 0 bases at V and 10 bases at J, with 15 bases between the two ends. CDR3 nucleotides: TGCGCCAGCAGCCAAGATAGGGGGTATGGCGGAAAACTGTTTTTT. This sequence encodes CASSQDRGYGGKLFF.

The J gene is TRBJ1-3, the V gene TRBV28; D might be TRBD1 (6 bases). The V gene's germline CDR1 is MDHEN and CDR2 SYDVKM. The CDR3 length is 14 residues. V lost 5 bases and J lost 4, with 12 bases in between. The DNA of the CDR3 is TGTGCCAGCAGTGGACAGTCAGTCGGAAACACCATATATTTT. Residues: CASSGQSVGNTIYF. Filled out from reference TRBV28 and TRBJ1-3, the complete variable domain reads DVKVTQSSRYLVKRTGEKVFLECVQDMDHENMFWYRQDPGLGLRLIYFSYDVKMKEKGDIPEGYSVSREKKERFSLILESASTNQTSMYLCASSGQSVGNTIYFGEGSWLTVV.

The chain employs TRBV5-1 and TRBJ2-7, with a weak D call TRBD1 (6 bases). V was shortened by 2 bases and J by 6 bases, with 21 bases between the two germline ends. This CDR3 spans 16 amino acids. Germline CDR1 and CDR2: SGHRS and YFSETQ. This CDR3 is CASSLQGQSSTGEQYF. The CDR3 DNA reads TGCGCCAGCAGCTTACAGGGACAATCCTCGACGGGCGAGCAGTACTTC. The full variable domain, in which reference TRBV5-1 and TRBJ2-7 provide the parts outside the CDR3, is KAGVTQTPRYLIKTRGQQVTLSCSPISGHRSVSWYQQTPGQGLQFLFEYFSETQRNKGNFPGRFSGRQFSNSRSEMNVSTLELGDSALYLCASSLQGQSSTGEQYFGPGTRLTVT.

This chain joins TRBV29-1 and TRBJ1-4; weak D call: TRBD1 (5 bases). Trimming removed 6 bases from V and 8 bases from J, with 10 bases in between. This CDR3 is 11 amino acids long. From germline, CDR1 is SQVTM and CDR2 ANQGSEA. CDR3 residues: CSVRVGEKLFF. The CDR3 coding sequence is TGCAGCGTCAGGGTAGGGGAAAAACTGTTTTTT.